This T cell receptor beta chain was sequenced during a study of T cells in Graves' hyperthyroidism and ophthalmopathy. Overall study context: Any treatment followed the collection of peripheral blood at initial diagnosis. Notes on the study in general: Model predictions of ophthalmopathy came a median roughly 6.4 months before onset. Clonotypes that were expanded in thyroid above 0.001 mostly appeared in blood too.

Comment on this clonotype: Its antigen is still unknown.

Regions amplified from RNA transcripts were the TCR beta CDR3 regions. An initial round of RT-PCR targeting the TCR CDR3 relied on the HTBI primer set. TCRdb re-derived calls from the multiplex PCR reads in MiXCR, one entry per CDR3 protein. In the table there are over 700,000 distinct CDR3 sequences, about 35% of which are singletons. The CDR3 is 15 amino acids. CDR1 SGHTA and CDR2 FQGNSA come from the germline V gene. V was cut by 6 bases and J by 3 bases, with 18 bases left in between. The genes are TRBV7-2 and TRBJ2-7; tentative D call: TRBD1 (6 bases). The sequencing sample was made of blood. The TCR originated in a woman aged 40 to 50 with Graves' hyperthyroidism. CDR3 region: CASSLSPGTNYEQYF. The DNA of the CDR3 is TGTGCCAGCAGTCTAAGTCCCGGGACAAACTACGAGCAGTACTTC.